This T cell receptor (beta chain) was identified in a study of blood T cell repertoires in COVID-19. In the original workflow: Scientists estimated how many nucleated cells there were by amplifying reference gene primers. Produced via immunoSEQ multiplex PCR; TCRdb's table is partial and in-frame only. That table furnishes V, J and clone size, whereas the DNA furnished D and trimming. The sample yields fewer than 300,000 clones, 70% to 75% seen once. The TCR originated in a woman at least 80 years old with acute or convalescent COVID-19. The sample was peripheral blood.

The CDR3 DNA sequence: TGTGCCAGCAGTTTGGGGCAGGGAGGGGAAAAACTGTTTTTT. As protein: CASSLGQGGEKLFF. The chain recombines TRBV27 with TRBJ1-4; D might be TRBD1 (5 bases). V was pared by 3 bases and J by 8 bases, with 13 bases between. CDR1 is MNHEY and CDR2 is SMNVEV in the germline V gene (reference sequence). The CDR3 consists of 14 residues.